The 27 T cell receptor beta chains listed next were all sequenced from one sample in a study of T cell responses to AZD1222 COVID-19 vaccine. TCRdb's copy holds only in-frame clones and misses some; the assay was immunoSEQ multiplex PCR. The sample has around 87,000 clones, around 90% seen once. This specimen consisted of peripheral blood, obtained on day 0 of AZD1222 vaccination. The receptors derive from an adult in good health.

The V and J genes are TRBV18 and TRBJ1-1; tentatively, D is TRBD1 (6 bases). The CDR3 totals 15 residues. CDR1 KGHSH and CDR2 LQKENI come from the germline V gene. V was cut by 1 base and J by 3 bases, with 12 bases left in between. The CDR3 DNA reads as TGTGCCAGCTCACCACTACAGGGTCAGGACACTGAAGCTTTCTTT. Its translation: CASSPLQGQDTEAFF.

The rearrangement joins TRBV10-3 to TRBJ1-2; D unresolved. Germline-derived CDR1 and CDR2 are ENHRY and SYGVKD. V shed 1 base and J shed 6 bases, with 12 bases lying between them. This CDR3 has 14 residues. As DNA, the CDR3 is TGTGCCATCAGTGAGTTGGACGGGCGGGATGGCTACACCTTC. The encoded protein is CAISELDGRDGYTF.

Here the CDR3 DNA reads TGTGCCATCAGTCCTGACAGGGATGATCAGCCCCAGCATTTT. This sequence encodes CAISPDRDDQPQHF. The V call is TRBV10-3, the J call TRBJ1-5; 7 bases are shared with TRBD1. CDR3 length: 14 residues. J lost 5 bases, V lost 5 bases, and 6 bases had no gene match. Germline V gene sequence: CDR1 ENHRY, CDR2 SYGVKD.

V gene TRBV19 combines with J gene TRBJ1-5; weak D call: TRBD1 (6 bases). CDR3 length: 15 residues. Looked up from germline, CDR1 is LNHDA and CDR2 is SQIVND (reference sequence). Trimming stripped 2 bases from V and 7 bases from J, with 15 bases between. The CDR3 DNA sequence: TGTGCCAGTAGTATATCCGCATCCAGGGGACAGCCCCAGCATTTT. This encodes CASSISASRGQPQHF.

The J gene is TRBJ2-7, the V gene TRBV3-1 (or the pseudogene TRBV3-2), with D perhaps matching TRBD1 (7 bases). Between the trimmed V and J ends, which lost 4 bases and 4 bases, there was a span of 14 bases. This CDR3 has 14 residues. The germline V gene encodes CDR1 LGHDT and CDR2 YNNKEL (reference sequence). The chain's CDR3 is CASSPQGRIYEQYF. Here the CDR3 DNA reads TGTGCCAGCAGCCCACAGGGGAGGATTTACGAGCAGTACTTC.

This sequence joins TRBV19 and TRBJ1-2; possibly TRBD1 for D (6 bases). With 5 bases removed from V and 5 bases from J, the gap between germline ends came to 15 bases. The germline gives CDR1 LNHDA, CDR2 SQIVND (reference sequence). CDR3 size: 14 residues. The chain's CDR3 is CASSRRQEAYGYTF. The CDR3, as DNA: TGTGCCAGTAGTCGAAGACAGGAGGCTTATGGCTACACCTTC.

The gene calls are TRBV10-3 and TRBJ1-3; 7 bases are a match to TRBD1. V shed 7 bases, J shed 4 bases, and the junction held 4 bases outside the gene matches. This CDR3 has 13 residues. CDR1 and CDR2 (germline): ENHRY, SYGVKD. In nucleotides, the CDR3 is TGTGCCATCACCCAGACAGGGGGAAACACCATATATTTT. This gives the protein CAITQTGGNTIYF.

The chain uses TRBV7-9 and TRBJ2-7; D may correspond to TRBD1 or TRBD2 (5 bases each). The CDR3 totals 14 residues. V gave up 5 bases and J gave up 3 bases, with 14 bases separating them. Per the germline V gene, CDR1 is SEHNR and CDR2 is FQNEAQ (reference sequence). The CDR3 DNA reads as TGTGCCAGCAGCGCCAATCCAGGGAGCTACGAGCAGTACTTC. Protein product: CASSANPGSYEQYF.

This clone came up once. The chain uses TRBV12-3 or TRBV12-4 and TRBJ2-5; TRBD1 might be the D (5 bases). Trimming left V 8 bases short and J 0 bases short, with 10 bases between. There are 13 residues in the CDR3. CDR3 DNA: TGTGCCAGCTCTAAGGGGTACCAAGAGACCCAGTACTTC. Translated, it gives CASSKGYQETQYF.

This clone was recorded only once. The chain couples TRBV6-5 to TRBJ1-2; no firm D call. Trimming shortened V by 2 bases and J by 2 bases, and 15 bases separated the two germline ends. The CDR3 extends over 16 amino acids. The germline gives CDR1 MNHEY, CDR2 SVGAGI. The CDR3 loop reads CASSYGLGTANYGYTF. In DNA form, the CDR3 reads TGTGCCAGCAGTTACGGGTTGGGCACCGCGAACTATGGCTACACCTTC.

The chain combines TRBV18 with TRBJ1-2; D perhaps matches TRBD1 (5 bases). The CDR3 spans 13 residues. Germline CDR1 KGHSH, CDR2 LQKENI. V was pared by 3 bases and J by 8 bases, with 13 bases between. This CDR3 is CASSPTESGGYTF. The DNA of the CDR3 is TGTGCCAGCTCACCGACAGAGTCGGGCGGCTACACCTTC.

The rearrangement links TRBV4-2 to TRBJ2-7; 9 nucleotides line up with TRBD1. Germline CDR1 LGHNA, CDR2 YNFKEQ. The CDR3 is made up of 16 amino acids. V was clipped by 1 base and J by 6 bases; unmatched bases: 10. The CDR3 region has the DNA TGTGCCAGCAGCCAAGGCGGGACAGGGCCCCTCGGCGAGCAGTACTTC. Translated: CASSQGGTGPLGEQYF.

The gene calls are TRBV6-4 and TRBJ2-3; tentatively, D is TRBD2 (6 bases). CDR3 length: 13 amino acids. Trimming shortened V by 7 bases and J by 4 bases, and 12 bases separated the two germline ends. The V gene's germline CDR1 is MRHNA and CDR2 SNTAGT. As DNA, the CDR3 is TGTGCCAGCACCCCTGCGGGGTCAGATACGCAGTATTTT. Its protein product is CASTPAGSDTQYF.

CDR3: CASSFLDPSSPREAFF. As DNA, the CDR3 is TGTGCCAGCAGCTTCCTAGACCCGTCTTCTCCGAGGGAAGCTTTCTTT. V is TRBV5-6 and J is TRBJ1-1, with D unresolved. V was shortened by 2 bases and J by 8 bases, with 22 bases between the two germline ends. This CDR3 is built from 16 residues. Germline assignment: CDR1 SGHDT and CDR2 YYEEEE.

This chain connects TRBV4-3 to TRBJ2-3; 13 bases map to TRBD2. V was pared by 4 bases and J by 2 bases, with 6 bases of the junction left unmatched. This CDR3 region has 17 residues. Germline CDR1 reads LGHNA; CDR2 reads YSLEER. This chain's CDR3 is CASSRGLAGRATDTQYF. The DNA of the CDR3 is TGCGCCAGCAGCCGGGGACTAGCGGGGAGAGCCACAGATACGCAGTATTTT.

This chain joins TRBV27 and TRBJ2-1, with 10 bases aligning to TRBD1. This CDR3 spans 18 amino acids. V lost 5 bases and J lost 2; bases outside the gene matches: 12. The germline V gene encodes CDR1 MNHEY and CDR2 SMNVEV (reference sequence). The CDR3 DNA reads TGTGCCAGCAGTGCCATCAACCCTGGGACAGGGGCCTACAATGAGCAGTTCTTC. Protein: CASSAINPGTGAYNEQFF.

The chain joins TRBV5-1 to TRBJ1-2; no clear D gene. This CDR3 spans 14 amino acids. V was clipped by 3 bases and J by 0 bases, with 9 bases between them. Per the germline V gene, CDR1 is SGHRS and CDR2 is YFSETQ. This CDR3 is CASSWEEANYGYTF. Written as DNA, the CDR3 is TGCGCCAGCAGCTGGGAGGAGGCTAACTATGGCTACACCTTC.

Concerning this clone itself: No conserved phenylalanine or tryptophan ends this CDR3, so it is likely a read error. The genes are TRBV3-1 (or the pseudogene TRBV3-2) and TRBJ1-6, with D uncertain. The V end was cut by 1 base, the J end by 7 bases, with 5 bases between. This CDR3 contains 13 residues. From germline, CDR1 is LGHDT and CDR2 YNNKEL (reference sequence). The CDR3 reads CASSQVTNSPLHL. CDR3 DNA sequence: TGTGCCAGCAGCCAAGTAACCAATTCACCCCTCCACCTT.

This clone was counted between two and nine times. Germline is not matched at one junction end, which may reflect a read error. The CDR3 region is CASSQGNGELFF. DNA of the CDR3: TGTGCTAGCAGCCAGGGGAACGGGGAGCTGTTTTTT. The chain links TRBV7-7 to TRBJ2-2, with a possible D match to TRBD1 (6 bases). CDR3 size: 12 residues. The V gene's germline CDR1 is SSHAT and CDR2 FNYEAQ (reference sequence).

The chain has TRBV14 and TRBJ1-1; TRBD1 is a possible D gene (5 bases). The V end was cut by 4 bases, the J end by 6 bases, with 12 bases between. The CDR3 totals 13 residues. Germline V gene lookup returns CDR1 SGHDN and CDR2 FVKESK. Written as DNA, the CDR3 is TGTGCCAGCAGCCCCAGGGTGGACGCTGAAGCTTTCTTT. Its translation is CASSPRVDAEAFF. The variable domain in full, completed from reference TRBV14 and TRBJ1-1, reads EAGVTQFPSHSVIEKGQTVTLRCDPISGHDNLYWYRRVMGKEIKFLLHFVKESKQDESGMPNNRFLAERTGGTYSTLKVQPAELEDSGVYFCASSPRVDAEAFFGQGTRLTVV.

The V gene is TRBV27, the J gene TRBJ1-1; a weak D match, TRBD1 (5 bases). The germline CDR1 and CDR2 sequences are MNHEY and SMNVEV (reference sequence). This CDR3 is built from 14 residues. Trimming shortened V by 6 bases and J by 2 bases, and 13 bases separated the two germline ends. The CDR3: CASRLRRGNTEAFF. The CDR3 DNA is TGTGCCAGCAGGTTAAGGAGGGGAAACACTGAAGCTTTCTTT.

Written as DNA, the CDR3 is TGCGCCCGAACGACAGGGACCTACGAGCAGTACTTC. Encoded protein: CARTTGTYEQYF. The rearrangement uses TRBV10-1 and TRBJ2-7; 7 bases agree with TRBD1. After removal of 11 bases from V and 2 bases from J, the junction contained 6 bases not matched to a gene. Germline V gene sequence: CDR1 WNHNN, CDR2 SYGVQD (reference sequence). The CDR3 runs to 12 residues.

This rearrangement joins TRBV12-3 or TRBV12-4 to TRBJ2-3; D remains unclear. The CDR3 sequence is 12 residues long. V lost 8 bases and J 7 bases, leaving 13 bases between the germline ends. This chain's CDR3 is CASRSTHYTQYF. The CDR3 DNA reads TGTGCCAGCCGGTCGACTCATTATACGCAGTATTTT.

V is TRBV11-2 and J is TRBJ2-1; 7 nucleotides agree with TRBD1. The germline V gene encodes CDR1 SGHAT and CDR2 FQNNGV. The CDR3 is made up of 17 amino acids. V lost 7 bases to trimming and J lost 4 bases; unmatched junction nucleotides: 16. The CDR3 loop is CASIPVGGRGSYNEQFF. DNA of the CDR3: TGTGCCAGCATACCTGTTGGGGGCAGGGGGTCGTACAATGAGCAGTTCTTC.

The rearrangement links TRBV30 to TRBJ2-1; D call uncertain. CDR3 size: 15 residues. V was trimmed by 0 bases and J by 2 bases, leaving 11 bases between them. CDR1 and CDR2 (germline): GTSNPN, SVGIG (reference sequence). The CDR3 loop reads CAWSVPRTTYNEQFF. In DNA form, the CDR3 reads TGTGCCTGGAGTGTACCCAGGACGACCTACAATGAGCAGTTCTTC.

The count of this clone is one. The chain combines TRBV11-2 with TRBJ1-2, with 8 positions matching TRBD1. CDR3 length: 12 amino acids. Germline trimming cut 5 bases from V and 8 bases from J; bases unmatched to any gene: 4. From germline, CDR1 is SGHAT and CDR2 FQNNGV. The CDR3 sequence is CASSIDRGGYTF. As DNA, the CDR3 is TGTGCCAGCAGCATTGACAGGGGCGGCTACACCTTC.

This chain joins TRBV6-2 or TRBV6-3 and TRBJ2-5; 7 bases agree with TRBD2. V shed 0 bases and J 1 base; nucleotides not matched to a gene: 11. Germline loops: CDR1 MNHEY, CDR2 SVGEGT. The CDR3 covers 18 residues. CDR3 sequence: CASSYSIRSGVVQETQYF. DNA for the CDR3: TGTGCCAGCAGTTACTCGATTCGAAGCGGGGTAGTCCAAGAGACCCAGTACTTC.